Shown below are 9 T cell receptor beta chains from a single sample sequenced in a study of T cell repertoires in cytomegalovirus infection. These receptors lack a known antigen. One entry per CDR3 protein results from TCRdb running MiXCR on the reads. The sample shows tens of thousands of distinct CDR3 sequences, around 20% of them seen only once. The sample in question was CD8+ T cells from cultured PBMCs, obtained from culture after CMV antigen stimulation. The receptors derive from a human donor in good health (CMV status not recorded). Some clones in this sample may be carry-over from other donors' samples.

This clonotype is deemed medium-sized (0.01 to 0.1%). The chain carries TRBV7-2 and TRBJ2-1; 7 bases are a match to TRBD2. The ends lost 3 bases at V and 4 bases at J; junction bases unmatched: 6. Germline-derived CDR1 and CDR2 are SGHTA and FQGNSA. This CDR3 contains 15 residues. CDR3 in amino acids: CASSLGGGRYNEQFF. The CDR3 DNA sequence: TGTGCCAGCAGCTTGGGGGGGGGAAGATACAATGAGCAGTTCTTC.

The chain combines TRBV7-9 with TRBJ2-1; D is unclear. The CDR3 contains 13 residues. Germline CDR1 SEHNR, CDR2 FQNEAQ (reference sequence). The V and J ends lost 0 bases and 6 bases respectively, with 6 bases between them. CDR3: CASSLALGNEQFF. CDR3 coding DNA: TGTGCCAGCAGCTTAGCTTTGGGCAATGAGCAGTTCTTC.

The rearrangement links TRBV7-6 to TRBJ2-2, with 8 bases matching TRBD1. V was clipped by 4 bases and J by 1 base; unmatched bases: 5. This CDR3 contains 16 residues. Germline lookup yields CDR1 SGHVS and CDR2 FNYEAQ. CDR3: CASSSAGGWNTGELFF. CDR3 nucleotide sequence: TGTGCCAGCAGCTCGGCAGGGGGCTGGAACACCGGGGAGCTGTTTTTT.

V is TRBV7-3 and J is TRBJ2-2; 10 positions agree with TRBD2. The trim removed 2 bases at V and 6 bases at J, leaving 6 bases unmatched. Germline-derived CDR1 and CDR2 are SGHTA and FQGTGA. The CDR3 has 16 amino acids. CDR3 sequence reads: CASSLFRSGRAGELFF. The DNA of the CDR3 is TGTGCCAGCAGCTTATTCCGAAGCGGGAGGGCCGGGGAGCTGTTTTTT.

This rearrangement joins TRBV4-1 to TRBJ2-2; D unclear. V was pared by 0 bases and J by 1 base, with 6 bases between. The V gene's germline CDR1 is MGHRA and CDR2 YSYEKL. This CDR3 has 15 residues. The CDR3 DNA is TGCGCCAGCAGCCAAGATAGGGAGAACACCGGGGAGCTGTTTTTT. Protein sequence: CASSQDRENTGELFF.

This clonotype was seen a handful of times. In DNA, the CDR3 is TGTGCCAGCAGTTATCTCTCGGGACAGTCCTACGAGCAGTACTTC. This encodes CASSYLSGQSYEQYF. The rearrangement uses TRBV6-2 or TRBV6-3 and TRBJ2-7, with TRBD1 matching over 7 bases. The CDR3 runs 15 residues. With 3 bases clipped from V and 1 base from J, the junction kept 6 bases outside the gene matches. Germline CDR1 reads MNHEY; CDR2 reads SVGEGT.

The CDR3 region is CASSLGTSGTSFLDEQFF. The CDR3 DNA sequence: TGTGCCAGCAGCTTGGGAACTAGCGGTACCTCCTTTTTAGATGAGCAGTTCTTC. The genes are TRBV5-8 and TRBJ2-1; 8 bases are shared with TRBD2. The CDR3 sequence is 18 residues long. Germline V gene sequence: CDR1 SGHTS, CDR2 YDEGEE. V was clipped by 0 bases and J by 8 bases; unmatched bases: 16.

The chain is built from TRBV7-2 and TRBJ2-1; 7 bases agree with TRBD2. Germline trimming cut 5 bases from V and 4 bases from J; bases unmatched to any gene: 11. In germline, CDR1 is SGHTA, CDR2 FQGNSA. The CDR3 spans 16 residues. In DNA, the CDR3 is TGTGCCAGCAGCCGATCTCGCGGGAGAAGATACAATGAGCAGTTCTTC. As protein: CASSRSRGRRYNEQFF.

This clonotype has more than one count but fewer than ten. The rearrangement uses TRBV6-1 and TRBJ1-2; D gene uncertain. The germline gives CDR1 MNHNS, CDR2 SASEGT. The V end lost 3 bases, the J end lost 4 bases, and 15 bases lay between the germline ends. The CDR3 is made up of 15 amino acids. The CDR3 sequence is CASSETEIGVYGYTF. The CDR3 coding sequence is TGTGCCAGCAGTGAGACGGAGATCGGAGTCTATGGCTACACCTTC.